Below are 8 T cell receptor beta chains sequenced from a single sample in a study of CD8 T cells in Susac syndrome. When the RNA was reverse transcribed, random hexamers were used with an input of about 0.5 to 1 ug. TCRdb recomputed calls from the immunoSEQ multiplex PCR reads with MiXCR, one row per CDR3 protein. The sample records approximately 190,000 distinct CDR3 sequences, roughly 94% being singletons. The sample was CD8+ T cells from PBMCs. The receptors derive from a human donor with Susac syndrome.

The chain carries TRBV9 and TRBJ2-7, with D hard to call. Germline CDR1 is SGDLS and CDR2 is YYNGEE. The CDR3 contains 13 residues. With 3 bases removed from V and 4 bases from J, the gap between germline ends came to 11 bases. CDR3 in DNA: TGTGCCAGCAGCGGTCCGGTTGATTACGAGCAGTACTTC. Amino acids: CASSGPVDYEQYF.

V gene TRBV7-3 combines with J gene TRBJ2-3; the D is unclear. V was trimmed by 5 bases and J by 6 bases, leaving 15 bases between them. CDR1 and CDR2 from the germline V gene are SGHTA and FQGTGA. CDR3 size: 14 residues. Written as DNA, the CDR3 is TGTGCCAGCAGCGCCCGCCAAGGTCATGATACGCAGTATTTT. This sequence encodes CASSARQGHDTQYF.

The rearrangement links TRBV7-8 to TRBJ1-1, with TRBD1 matching over 10 bases. Looked up from germline, CDR1 is SGHVS and CDR2 is FQNEAQ. The CDR3 has 15 amino acids. V lost 10 bases, J lost 2 bases, and 10 bases stayed unmatched. The CDR3 sequence: CATRQGATDNTEAFF. The CDR3, as DNA: TGTGCCACCCGACAGGGGGCTACAGATAACACTGAAGCTTTCTTT.

The genes are TRBV5-1 and TRBJ2-7; TRBD1 matches at 8 bases. CDR1 is SGHRS and CDR2 is YFSETQ in the germline V gene. The CDR3 has 14 residues. With V trimmed by 2 bases and J by 3 bases, 4 bases remained unmatched. CDR3 nucleotides: TGCGCCAGCAGCTTCGACAGGGGAGTCTACGAGCAGTACTTC. The encoded protein is CASSFDRGVYEQYF.

This chain connects TRBV7-9 to TRBJ2-2; 7 nucleotides line up with TRBD1. The ends lost 5 bases at V and 3 bases at J; junction bases unmatched: 0. Germline CDR1 reads SEHNR; CDR2 reads FQNEAQ (reference sequence). The CDR3 covers 13 residues. The CDR3 DNA follows: TGTGCCAGCAGCGGACAGGACACCGGGGAGCTGTTTTTT. This encodes CASSGQDTGELFF.

The chain is built from TRBV9 and TRBJ2-7, with 7 nucleotides matching TRBD2. Unmatched junction bases numbered 5, after V lost 0 bases and J lost 5 bases. This CDR3 comprises 14 residues. Germline CDR1 is SGDLS and CDR2 is YYNGEE. The CDR3 protein is CASSVAGGGNEQYF. DNA of the CDR3: TGTGCCAGCAGCGTAGCGGGAGGAGGGAACGAGCAGTACTTC.

The chain uses TRBV30 and TRBJ2-7, with a weak D call TRBD1 (6 bases). Trimming stripped 4 bases from V and 1 base from J, with 11 bases between. Germline assignment: CDR1 GTSNPN and CDR2 SVGIG (reference sequence). There are 13 residues in the CDR3. The CDR3 bases are TGTGCCTGGACCGACAGGTTATCCTACGAGCAGTACTTC. It specifies CAWTDRLSYEQYF. Full variable domain (remainder filled in from reference TRBV30 and TRBJ2-7): SQTIHQWPATLVQPVGSPLSLECTVEGTSNPNLYWYRQAAGRGLQLLFYSVGIGQISSEVPQNLSASRPQDRQFILSSKKLLLSDSGFYLCAWTDRLSYEQYFGPGTRLTVT.

This chain connects TRBV7-9 to TRBJ1-3; no definite D call. There are 15 residues in the CDR3. Germline CDR1 reads SEHNR; CDR2 reads FQNEAQ (reference sequence). Trimming took off 4 bases at V and 7 bases at J, with 17 bases between the two ends. The CDR3 DNA reads as TGTGCCAGCAGCTCCCAAGCGATTCTGGACAACACCATATATTTT. It is translated as CASSSQAILDNTIYF.